The 5 T cell receptor beta chains listed next were all sequenced from one sample in a study of T-cell reconstitution after alpha-beta-depleted transplantation in children. Preparation of the TCRbeta library was carried out with unique molecular identifiers. Using its own MiXCR run on the PCR reads, TCRdb lists one record per CDR3 protein. Here the sample spans hundreds of thousands of distinct CDR3 sequences, around 16% being singletons. The sample here was PBMCs from the stem cell graft donor, taken from the stem cell graft. The receptors were sampled from a human donor who donated a stem cell graft to a child with acute myeloid leukemia.

This clonotype was seen more than once but under ten times. The chain uses TRBV28 and TRBJ2-7; D call uncertain. Germline V CDR1 and CDR2: MDHEN, SYDVKM. Trimming stripped 7 bases from V and 7 bases from J, with 20 bases between. The CDR3 has 14 amino acids. This CDR3 is CASKSGESSREQYV. CDR3 sequence (DNA): TGTGCCAGCAAGTCCGGAGAGAGTTCACGGGAGCAGTACGTC.

This clonotype was found many times. This rearrangement joins TRBV20-1 to TRBJ2-7; TRBD1 matches 9 bases. This CDR3 comprises 13 residues. Germline trimming cut 5 bases from V and 0 bases from J; bases unmatched to any gene: 2. Germline CDR1 is DFQATT and CDR2 is SNEGSKA (reference sequence). This CDR3 reads CSAWGQGSYEQYF. The CDR3 DNA reads TGCAGTGCTTGGGGACAGGGCTCCTACGAGCAGTACTTC.

This clonotype was detected a few times. Just one base apart from a much larger clone, this may be a read error. The genes are TRBV7-9 and TRBJ2-5; D gene ambiguous. Germline CDR1 SEHNR, CDR2 FQNEAQ (reference sequence). CDR3 length equals 12 residues. The V and J ends lost 5 bases and 0 bases respectively, with 4 bases between them. The CDR3 sequence is CASSPHQETQYF. The CDR3, as DNA: TGTGCCAGCAGCCCCCACCAAGAGACCCAGTACTTC. Based on the CDR3 plus reference TRBV7-9 and TRBJ2-5, the full variable domain is DTGVSQNPRHKITKRGQNVTFRCDPISEHNRLYWYRQTLGQGPEFLTYFQNEAQLEKSRLLSDRFSAERPKGSFSTLEIQRTEQGDSAMYLCASSPHQETQYFGPGTRLLVL.

The V and J genes are TRBV20-1 and TRBJ2-2; 9 nucleotides align to TRBD1. The CDR3 is 16 residues long. J gave up 0 bases and V 6 bases, and 8 bases lay outside the gene matches. CDR1 is DFQATT, CDR2 SNEGSKA, per germline (reference sequence). The CDR3 reads CSATGTGITNTGELFF. CDR3 DNA sequence: TGCAGTGCCACCGGGACAGGGATTACGAACACCGGGGAGCTGTTTTTT.

This clonotype was seen a few times. This chain joins TRBV12-3 or TRBV12-4 and TRBJ2-5; the match to TRBD1 covers 7 bases. CDR3 length: 14 amino acids. Trimming at V came to 7 bases and at J to 1 base, leaving 6 bases not matched to a gene. The CDR3 here is CASTWAGGQETQYF. The CDR3, as DNA: TGTGCCAGCACTTGGGCAGGGGGCCAAGAGACCCAGTACTTC.